This TCR beta chain is drawn from a study of blood T cell repertoires in COVID-19. Participants came from some 23 US areas, aged roughly 18 to 89 years. Original handling: Reference gene primer amplification gave estimated nucleated cell counts. Produced via immunoSEQ multiplex PCR; TCRdb's table is partial and in-frame only. The V and J calls and clone size are taken from that table; D and trimming were inferred from the DNA. The table has a few hundred thousand clones, roughly 92% seen once; the top ten hold around 0.86%. Only one count was recorded for this clone. Trimming cost V 4 bases and J 0 bases, with 10 bases left between them. Germline assignment: CDR1 SGHVS and CDR2 FNYEAQ. The CDR3 is 15 amino acids.

The sequencing sample was made of PBMCs or T cells enriched from blood (not recorded which). This chain links TRBV7-6 with TRBJ2-1; possibly TRBD2 for D (5 bases). The clonotype was recovered from a middle-aged woman who had been exposed to COVID-19. In nucleotides, the CDR3 is TGTGCCAGCAGCTCGCGGGCGGGCTCCTACAATGAGCAGTTCTTC. Translation: CASSSRAGSYNEQFF.